The T cell receptor beta chain described here comes from a study of T cells after yellow fever vaccination. Study details: SMART-Seq v4 Ultra Low Input handled preparation of low-cell-number fractions. Broader study findings: It was a weaker secondary response, yet one that peaked faster, at day 5 versus 15. Booster sampling recovered most clones from primary vaccination (about 97% CD4, around 88% CD8).

A 5'RACE template-switching step, the method used to make TCR cDNA, added a universal primer site and UMIs. A single record per CDR3 protein comes from TCRdb applying MiXCR to the 5' RACE reads. The table lists more than 300,000 distinct CDR3 sequences, roughly a tenth of them singletons. A note on this clonotype: Its specificity is unknown.

There are 17 residues in the CDR3. CDR1 and CDR2 (germline): SGHRS, YFSETQ. With V trimmed by 4 bases and J by 6 bases, 15 bases remained unmatched. The chain recombines TRBV5-1 with TRBJ2-1; 8 bases agree with TRBD2. The specimen was CD4+ T cells sorted from PBMCs, collected 45 days after the yellow fever booster vaccination. The TCR originated in a man younger than 30 who received the YFV17D yellow fever vaccine. The CDR3 DNA reads TGCGCCAGCAGCCAAATACCCACGCGGGGGGCCGGCAATGAGCAGTTCTTC. This encodes CASSQIPTRGAGNEQFF.